The clone carrying this T cell receptor (beta chain) was observed at least ten times. Its target is not known. The CDR3 totals 13 residues. V gave up 0 bases and J gave up 4 bases, with 7 bases separating them. Germline V gives CDR1 SGHRS, CDR2 YFSETQ. Each cDNA molecule carried a unique molecular identifier. TCRdb analysed the 5' RACE reads with MiXCR anew, one entry per CDR3 protein. The repertoire has some 77,000 distinct CDR3 sequences, less than 5.5% of them found once; the top ten carry around 7.3%. This entry comes from a study of early T cells in non-severe SARS-CoV-2 infection. As for the study in general: Alpha and beta chains were unpaired, from unsorted whole-blood bulk RNA.

General study points: Missing private and CD4 specificities, VDJdb matching favored anti-spike CD8 responses.

The V call is TRBV5-1, the J call TRBJ2-5; D possibly corresponds to TRBD2 (6 bases). Specimen: whole blood, collected at baseline. This TCR derives from an adult who was a healthcare worker with PCR-confirmed SARS-CoV-2 infection or an uninfected control (not recorded which). For the CDR3, the DNA is TGCGCCAGCAGCTTGGCCGGGGGAGAGACCCAGTACTTC. Translating it yields CASSLAGGETQYF.